The present entry profiles one T cell receptor (beta chain) with its context. Authors' analysis steps: Nucleated cell counts were estimated from reference gene primer amplification. Assay: immunoSEQ multiplex PCR; the TCRdb copy retains only in-frame clones and omits some. The V and J calls and clone size were taken over from that table, and D and trimming were inferred from the DNA. This sample carries around 200,000 clones, roughly 84% of them seen once, and the ten largest clones take about 20%. This sample stems from a study of blood T cell repertoires in COVID-19. Germline assignment: CDR1 MNHEY and CDR2 SVGAGI. This CDR3 is 15 amino acids long. With V trimmed by 5 bases and J by 4 bases, 8 bases remained unmatched.

J is TRBJ2-5 and V is TRBV6-5, with TRBD1 matching 9 bases. Sequenced material: peripheral blood. This TCR came from a person aged 70 to 79 with COVID-19, enrolled during active disease. CDR3 sequence reads: CASSTDRGRGETQYF. The CDR3 DNA reads TGTGCCAGCAGTACGGACAGGGGAAGGGGAGAGACCCAGTACTTC.